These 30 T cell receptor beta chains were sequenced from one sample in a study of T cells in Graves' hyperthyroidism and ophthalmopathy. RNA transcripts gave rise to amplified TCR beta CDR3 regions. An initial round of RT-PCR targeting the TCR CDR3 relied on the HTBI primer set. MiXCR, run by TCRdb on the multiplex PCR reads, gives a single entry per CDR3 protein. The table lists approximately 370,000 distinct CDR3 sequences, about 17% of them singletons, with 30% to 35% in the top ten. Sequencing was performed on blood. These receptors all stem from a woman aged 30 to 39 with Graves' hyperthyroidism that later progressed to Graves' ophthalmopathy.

Here the CDR3 DNA reads TGCGCCAGCAGCGGGGGGGAGGGCCTGGAAAACATTCAGTACTTC. Residues: CASSGGEGLENIQYF. V gene TRBV5-1 combines with J gene TRBJ2-4, with TRBD2 matching over 7 bases. Looked up from germline, CDR1 is SGHRS and CDR2 is YFSETQ. CDR3 length equals 15 residues. V was pared by 4 bases and J by 5 bases, with 9 bases of the junction left unmatched.

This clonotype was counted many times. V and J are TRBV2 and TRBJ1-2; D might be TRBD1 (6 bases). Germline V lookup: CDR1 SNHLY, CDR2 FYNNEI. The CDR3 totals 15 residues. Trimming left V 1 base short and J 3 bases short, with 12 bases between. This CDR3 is CASSEVVQGHYGYTF. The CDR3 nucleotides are TGTGCCAGCAGTGAAGTGGTACAGGGACACTATGGCTACACCTTC.

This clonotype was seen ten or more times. CDR3 sequence reads: CASSFYTDTQYF. In DNA, the CDR3 is TGTGCCAGCAGTTTTTACACAGATACGCAGTATTTT. The rearrangement joins TRBV27 to TRBJ2-3; the D is unclear. Germline loops: CDR1 MNHEY, CDR2 SMNVEV (reference sequence). This CDR3 comprises 12 residues. Trimming shortened V by 3 bases and J by 2 bases, and 3 bases separated the two germline ends.

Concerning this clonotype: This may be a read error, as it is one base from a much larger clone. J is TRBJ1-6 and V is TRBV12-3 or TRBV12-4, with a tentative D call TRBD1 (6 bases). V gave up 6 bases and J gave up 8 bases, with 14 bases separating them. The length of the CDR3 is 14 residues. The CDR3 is CASSRTDVDSPLHF. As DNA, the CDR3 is TGTGCCAGCAGCCGGACAGACGTTGATTCACCCCTCCACTTT.

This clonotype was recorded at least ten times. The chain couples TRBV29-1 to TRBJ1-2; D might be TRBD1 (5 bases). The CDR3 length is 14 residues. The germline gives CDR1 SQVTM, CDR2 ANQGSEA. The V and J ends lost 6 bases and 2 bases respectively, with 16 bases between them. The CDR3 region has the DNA TGCAGCGTCCTTGGGGCAGACTCAAACTATGGCTACACCTTC. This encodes CSVLGADSNYGYTF.

This chain's CDR3 is CAWSVYLGHDREKLFF. CDR3 nucleotides: TGTGCCTGGAGTGTTTACCTGGGACATGATAGGGAAAAACTGTTTTTT. This chain links TRBV30 with TRBJ1-4; D might be TRBD1 (6 bases). The ends were cut back, 0 bases at V and 8 bases at J, with 19 bases in the middle. Germline V gene lookup returns CDR1 GTSNPN and CDR2 SVGIG (reference sequence). This CDR3 is 16 amino acids long.

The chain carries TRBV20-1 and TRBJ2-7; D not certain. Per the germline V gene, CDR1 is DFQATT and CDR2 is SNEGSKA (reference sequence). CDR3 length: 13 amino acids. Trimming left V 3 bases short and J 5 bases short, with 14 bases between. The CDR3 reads CSASGPESDEQYF. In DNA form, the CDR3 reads TGCAGTGCTAGTGGTCCTGAATCCGACGAGCAGTACTTC.

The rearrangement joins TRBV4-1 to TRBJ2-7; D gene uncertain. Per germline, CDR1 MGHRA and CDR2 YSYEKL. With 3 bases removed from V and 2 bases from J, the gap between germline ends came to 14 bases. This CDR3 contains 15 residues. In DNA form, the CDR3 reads TGCGCCAGCAGCCAGGGCGCCGACACAGCCTACGAGCAGTACTTC. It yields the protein CASSQGADTAYEQYF.

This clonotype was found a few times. Written as DNA, the CDR3 is TGCAGTGCTAGAGATGGCAGCACAGATACGCAGTATTTT. Amino acid sequence: CSARDGSTDTQYF. The genes are TRBV20-1 and TRBJ2-3, with D uncertain. The CDR3 extends over 13 amino acids. Per the germline V gene, CDR1 is DFQATT and CDR2 is SNEGSKA (reference sequence). Trimming left V 0 bases short and J 0 bases short, with 4 bases between.

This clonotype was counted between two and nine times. This CDR3 is CASSEQGSTYEQYF. In DNA form, the CDR3 reads TGTGCCAGCAGTGAACAGGGTTCCACCTACGAGCAGTACTTC. The J gene is TRBJ2-7, the V gene TRBV6-1; perhaps TRBD1 as D (5 bases). Germline V gene lookup returns CDR1 MNHNS and CDR2 SASEGT. V was cut by 2 bases and J by 2 bases, with 10 bases left in between. CDR3 length: 14 residues.

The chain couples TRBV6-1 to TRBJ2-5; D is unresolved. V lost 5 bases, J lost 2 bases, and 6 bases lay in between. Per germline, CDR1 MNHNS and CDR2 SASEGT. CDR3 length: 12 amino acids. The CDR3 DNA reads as TGTGCCAGCAGTAATTTACAAGAGACCCAGTACTTC. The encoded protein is CASSNLQETQYF.

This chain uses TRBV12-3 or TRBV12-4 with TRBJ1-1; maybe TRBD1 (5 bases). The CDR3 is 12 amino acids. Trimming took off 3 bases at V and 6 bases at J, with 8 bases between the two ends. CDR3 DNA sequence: TGTGCCAGCAGTTTTATGGGGGCTGAAGCTTTCTTT. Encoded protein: CASSFMGAEAFF.

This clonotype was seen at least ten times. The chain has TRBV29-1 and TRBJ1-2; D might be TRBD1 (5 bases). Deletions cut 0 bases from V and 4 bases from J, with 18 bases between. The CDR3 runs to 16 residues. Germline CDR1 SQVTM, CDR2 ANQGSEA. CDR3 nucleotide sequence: TGCAGCGTTGAAGATCGGAGGGGAATCAACGGCTATGGCTACACCTTC. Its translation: CSVEDRRGINGYGYTF.

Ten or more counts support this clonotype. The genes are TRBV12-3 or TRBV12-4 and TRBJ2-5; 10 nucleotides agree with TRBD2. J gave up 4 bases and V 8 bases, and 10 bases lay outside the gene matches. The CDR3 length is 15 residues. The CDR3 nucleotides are TGTGCCAGCGCGGGGGGACTAGCGCGGGGAGAGACCCAGTACTTC. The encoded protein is CASAGGLARGETQYF.

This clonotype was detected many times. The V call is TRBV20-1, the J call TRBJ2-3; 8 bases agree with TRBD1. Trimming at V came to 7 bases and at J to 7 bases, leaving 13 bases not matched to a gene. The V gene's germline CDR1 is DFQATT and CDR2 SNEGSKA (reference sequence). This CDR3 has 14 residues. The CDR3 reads CSVPTGQEMYTQYF. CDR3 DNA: TGCAGTGTCCCGACGGGACAGGAGATGTATACGCAGTATTTT.

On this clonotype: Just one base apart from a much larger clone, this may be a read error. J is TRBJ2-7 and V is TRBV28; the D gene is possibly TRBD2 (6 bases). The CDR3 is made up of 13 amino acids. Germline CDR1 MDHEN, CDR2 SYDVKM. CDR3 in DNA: TGTGCCAGCAGGGAGGGGAATAACTACGGGCAGTACTTC. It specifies CASREGNNYGQYF.

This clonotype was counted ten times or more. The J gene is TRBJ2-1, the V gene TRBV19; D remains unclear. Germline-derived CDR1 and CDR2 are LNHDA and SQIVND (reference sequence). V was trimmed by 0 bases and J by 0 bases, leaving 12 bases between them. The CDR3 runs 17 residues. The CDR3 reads CASSIDSIIRSYNEQFF. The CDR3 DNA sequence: TGTGCCAGTAGTATAGATTCTATTATCCGCTCCTACAATGAGCAGTTCTTC. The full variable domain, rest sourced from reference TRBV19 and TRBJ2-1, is DGGITQSPKYLFRKEGQNVTLSCEQNLNHDAMYWYRQDPGQGLRLIYYSQIVNDFQKGDIAEGYSVSREKKESFPLTVTSAQKNPTAFYLCASSIDSIIRSYNEQFFGPGTRLTVL.

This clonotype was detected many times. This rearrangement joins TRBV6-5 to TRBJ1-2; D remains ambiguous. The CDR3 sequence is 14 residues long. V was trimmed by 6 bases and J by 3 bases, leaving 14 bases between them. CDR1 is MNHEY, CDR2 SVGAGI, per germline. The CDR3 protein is CASSLDVGDYGYTF. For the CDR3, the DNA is TGTGCCAGCAGCCTAGACGTTGGGGACTATGGCTACACCTTC.

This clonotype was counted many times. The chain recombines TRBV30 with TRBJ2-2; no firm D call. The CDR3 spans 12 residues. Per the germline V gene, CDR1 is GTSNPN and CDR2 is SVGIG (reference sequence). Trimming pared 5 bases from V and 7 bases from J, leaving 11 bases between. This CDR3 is CAWGVAGGELFF. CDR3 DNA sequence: TGTGCCTGGGGGGTAGCAGGCGGGGAGCTGTTTTTT.

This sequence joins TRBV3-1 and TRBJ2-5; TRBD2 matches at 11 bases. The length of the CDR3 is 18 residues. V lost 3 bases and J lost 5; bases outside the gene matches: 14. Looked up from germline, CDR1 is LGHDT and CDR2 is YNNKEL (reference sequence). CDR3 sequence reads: CASSHPAHTSGRGETQYF. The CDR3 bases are TGTGCCAGCAGCCACCCAGCCCACACTAGCGGGAGAGGGGAGACCCAGTACTTC.

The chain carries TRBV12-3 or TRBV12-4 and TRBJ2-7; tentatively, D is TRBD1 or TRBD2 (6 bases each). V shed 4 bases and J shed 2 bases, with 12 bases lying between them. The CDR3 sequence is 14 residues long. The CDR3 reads CASSSEGGTYEQYF. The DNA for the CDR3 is TGTGCCAGCAGTTCCGAGGGGGGCACCTACGAGCAGTACTTC.

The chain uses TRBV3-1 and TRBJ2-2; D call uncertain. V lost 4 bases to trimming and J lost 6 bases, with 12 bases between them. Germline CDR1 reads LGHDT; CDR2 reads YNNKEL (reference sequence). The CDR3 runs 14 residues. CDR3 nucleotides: TGTGCCAGCAGCCGCCCTAGGGCCCCCGGGGAGCTGTTTTTT. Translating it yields CASSRPRAPGELFF.

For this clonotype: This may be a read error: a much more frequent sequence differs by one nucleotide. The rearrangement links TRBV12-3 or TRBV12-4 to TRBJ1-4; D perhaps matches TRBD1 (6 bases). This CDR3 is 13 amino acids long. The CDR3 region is CACMGHANEKLLF. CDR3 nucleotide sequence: TGTGCCTGTATGGGACATGCTAATGAAAAACTGCTTTTT.

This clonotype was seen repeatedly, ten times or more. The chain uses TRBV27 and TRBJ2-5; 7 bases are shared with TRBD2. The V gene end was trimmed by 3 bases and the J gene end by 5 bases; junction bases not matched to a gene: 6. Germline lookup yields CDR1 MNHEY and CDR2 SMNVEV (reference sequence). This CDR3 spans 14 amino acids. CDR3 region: CASSLRGISETQYF. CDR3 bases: TGTGCCAGCAGTTTGCGGGGGATCTCCGAGACCCAGTACTTC.

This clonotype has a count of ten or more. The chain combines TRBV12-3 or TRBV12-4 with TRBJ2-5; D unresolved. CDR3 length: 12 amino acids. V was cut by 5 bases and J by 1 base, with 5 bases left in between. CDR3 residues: CASSLTQETQYF. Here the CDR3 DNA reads TGTGCCAGCAGTCTGACCCAAGAGACCCAGTACTTC.

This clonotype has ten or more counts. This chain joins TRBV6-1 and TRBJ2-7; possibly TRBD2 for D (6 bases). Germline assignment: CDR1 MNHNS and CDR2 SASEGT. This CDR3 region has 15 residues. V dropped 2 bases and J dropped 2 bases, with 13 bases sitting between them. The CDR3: CASSELASDPYEQYF. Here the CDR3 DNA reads TGTGCCAGCAGTGAATTGGCTAGCGACCCCTACGAGCAGTACTTC.

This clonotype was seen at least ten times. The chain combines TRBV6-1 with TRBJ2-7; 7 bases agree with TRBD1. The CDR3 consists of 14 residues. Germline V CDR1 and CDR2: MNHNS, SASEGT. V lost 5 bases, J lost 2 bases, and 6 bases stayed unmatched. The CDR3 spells CASSFGTATYEQYF. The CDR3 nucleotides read TGTGCCAGCAGTTTTGGGACAGCTACCTACGAGCAGTACTTC.

This CDR3 is CASSDTGGRGYF. The DNA of the CDR3 is TGTGCCAGCAGTGATACTGGGGGCCGGGGGTACTTC. The chain uses TRBV28 and TRBJ2-5; tentatively, D is TRBD1 (6 bases). Looked up from germline, CDR1 is MDHEN and CDR2 is SYDVKM. CDR3 length: 12 amino acids. Trimming cost V 5 bases and J 13 bases, with 17 bases left between them.

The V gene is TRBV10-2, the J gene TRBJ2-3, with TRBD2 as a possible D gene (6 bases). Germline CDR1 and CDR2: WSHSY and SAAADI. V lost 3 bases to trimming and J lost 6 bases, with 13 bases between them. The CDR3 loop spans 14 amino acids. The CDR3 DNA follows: TGCGCCAGCAGTGACGGGAGTCATCCTGATACGCAGTATTTT. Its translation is CASSDGSHPDTQYF.

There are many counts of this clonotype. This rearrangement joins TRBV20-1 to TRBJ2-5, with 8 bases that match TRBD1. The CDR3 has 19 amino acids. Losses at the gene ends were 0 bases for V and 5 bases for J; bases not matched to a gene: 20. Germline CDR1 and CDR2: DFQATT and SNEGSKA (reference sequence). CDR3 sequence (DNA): TGCAGTGCTAGAGACCTGAAACCGGGACAGGAGGCCCCCTTGGAGACCCAGTACTTC. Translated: CSARDLKPGQEAPLETQYF.